The subject of this entry is one T cell receptor (beta chain). Its antigen is currently unknown. These data come from a study of TIL therapy for anti-PD-1-resistant metastatic lung cancer. Study conclusions and caveats: Compared with baseline intratumoral T cells, expanded TIL cultures were more clonal and less diverse (roughly 6.3% vs 31%).

The immunoSEQ assay was v3. Libraries were prepared by immunoSEQ multiplex PCR; TCRdb keeps only in-frame clonotypes and omits some of them. The sample yields 95,000 or so clones, about three fifths seen once. The CDR3 contains 12 residues. Between the trimmed V and J ends, which lost 4 bases and 5 bases, there was a span of 6 bases. The germline V gene has CDR1 SEHNR and CDR2 FQNEAQ (reference sequence). Time point of the sample: pre-treatment sample, taken before nivolumab and TIL therapy. Tumor tissue came from excised metastases, mostly pleural nodules or supraclavicular lymph nodes. Adults with stage 4 NSCLC were enrolled in a phase I trial.

The chain couples TRBV7-9 to TRBJ1-5; D gene ambiguous. This material consisted of tumor tissue, taken at baseline. This sequence was found in a person between 25 and 79 years old with non-small cell lung cancer. CDR3 in DNA: TGTGCCAGCAGCTCCCCGGATCAGCCCCAGCATTTT. This sequence encodes CASSSPDQPQHF.